This T cell receptor beta chain was observed in a study of shared clonotypes between healthy human individuals. Study summary: Each donor contributed plates that comprised three CD4 naive, three CD4 memory, two CD8 naive and one CD8 memory. Findings and caveats of the study: Naive subsets generally had larger estimated richness than memory subsets.

As regards this clone: Its antigen is unidentified. Other DNA sequences in the same sample also yield this CDR3.

Cells designated naive CD8 were CD45RO-negative and were positively selected for CCR7, with terminally differentiated effector memory CD45RA+ cells excluded. On sorted subsets, replicate PCRs used 200 to 250 ng DNA, or about 33,000 T cell genomes. Original processing methods: Filtering differed, since immunoSEQ gave only junction sequences and no quality scores. Only in-frame clones appear in the TCRdb table, and some are missing; sequencing was by immunoSEQ multiplex PCR. V and J calls and clone size come straight from that table; D and trimming were deduced from the DNA. Of under 700,000 clones listed, approximately 95% are singletons. Germline-derived CDR1 and CDR2 are SGHDN and FVKESK. The CDR3 spans 11 residues. The V and J ends lost 1 base and 7 bases respectively, with 2 bases between them.

Sequencing was performed on naive CD8+ T cells sorted from blood. This receptor was identified in a woman in her 30s in good health. The chain links TRBV14 to TRBJ2-1; D not certain. CDR3 in DNA: TGTGCCAGCAGCCAAGGTAATGAGCAGTTCTTC. Translating gives CASSQGNEQFF.